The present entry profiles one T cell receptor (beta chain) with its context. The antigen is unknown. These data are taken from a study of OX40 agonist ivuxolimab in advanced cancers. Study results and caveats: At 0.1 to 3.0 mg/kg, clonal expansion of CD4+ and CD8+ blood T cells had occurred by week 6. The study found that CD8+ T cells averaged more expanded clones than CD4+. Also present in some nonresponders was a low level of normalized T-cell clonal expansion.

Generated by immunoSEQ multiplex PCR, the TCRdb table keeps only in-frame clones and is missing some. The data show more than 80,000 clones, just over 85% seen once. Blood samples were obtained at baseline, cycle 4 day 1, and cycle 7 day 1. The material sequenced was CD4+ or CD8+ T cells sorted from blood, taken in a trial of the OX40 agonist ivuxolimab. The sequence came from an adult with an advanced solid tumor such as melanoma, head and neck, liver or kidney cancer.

CDR3 protein: CASSPGYGYGYTF. CDR3 bases: TGTGCCAGCAGCCCTGGATATGGCTATGGCTACACCTTC. The gene calls are TRBV11-2 and TRBJ1-2; unclear D gene. This CDR3 is built from 13 residues. The germline V and J ends were trimmed by 5 bases and 4 bases, with 11 bases remaining between them. Germline V gene sequence: CDR1 SGHAT, CDR2 FQNNGV. The full variable domain, rest sourced from reference TRBV11-2 and TRBJ1-2, is EAGVAQSPRYKIIEKRQSVAFWCNPISGHATLYWYQQILGQGPKLLIQFQNNGVVDDSQLPKDRFSAERLKGVDSTLKIQPAKLEDSAVYLCASSPGYGYGYTFGSGTRLTVV.